Listed below are T cell receptor beta chains from one sample, sequenced in a study of T cells expressing NK-cell markers. TCRdb reprocessed the 5' RACE reads and keeps a single row for each CDR3 protein, giving no DNA. Recorded for this sample: about 260,000 distinct CDR3 sequences. The sequenced sample was blood T cells: a sorted CD56 or NKG2C T cell subset, CD4+ or CD8+ T cells, or bulk PBMC T cells (not recorded which). These receptor sequences come from a woman between 18 and 70 years old in good health. Each CDR3 is given with its conserved first and last residue. Fields, in order: J gene, V gene, CDR3 protein.

>TRBJ2-1|TRBV20-1
CSAGSYRGLGNEQFF
>TRBJ2-1|TRBV12-3/TRBV12-4
CASSPSEYNEQFF
>TRBJ2-2|TRBV20-1
CSARGTSGTLHGELFF
>TRBJ1-1|TRBV7-9
CASSRQATEAFF
>TRBJ1-2|TRBV20-1
CSASEPGQGGGYTF
>TRBJ2-2|TRBV6-5
CASSYETRDTGELFF
>TRBJ2-5|TRBV5-1
CASSLWGDQETQYF
>TRBJ2-5|TRBV5-6
CASSLVSTGGETQYF
>TRBJ2-7|TRBV6-1
CASSRTGLYEQYF
>TRBJ1-6|TRBV20-1
CSAREYTSSYNSPLHF
>TRBJ1-5|TRBV20-1
CSARDEGDQPQHF
>TRBJ2-5|TRBV19
CASRMRAGQETQYF
>TRBJ1-4|TRBV7-9
CASSWKGLTTNEKLFF
>TRBJ1-4|TRBV5-5
CASSLEGQGYEKLFF
>TRBJ2-5|TRBV4-2
CASSHPETGTSETQYF
>TRBJ1-1|TRBV4-3
CASRLQGGGGTEAFF
>TRBJ2-7|TRBV20-1
CSASRGGRSSYEQYF
>TRBJ2-7|TRBV6-5
CASSYMDEQYF
>TRBJ1-6|TRBV25-1
CASSAMTGGRSPLHF
>TRBJ2-1|TRBV7-2
CASSLNGPNYNEQFF
>TRBJ1-1|TRBV7-3
CASSLTTNTEAFF
>TRBJ1-2|TRBV7-8
CASSPRDRFNYGYTF
>TRBJ2-2|TRBV9
CASSVGALVNTGELFF
>TRBJ2-1|TRBV7-8
CASSWESSYNEQFF
>TRBJ2-3|TRBV29-1
CSAVAGGPSDTQYF
>TRBJ2-1|TRBV20-1
CSARDRRAYSGSEQFF
>TRBJ2-1|TRBV29-1
CSARTSGRLTWNEQFF
>TRBJ2-7|TRBV5-1
CASSLGGPLSYEQYF
>TRBJ2-3|TRBV5-1
CASSPQGQGGTDTQYF
>TRBJ1-4|TRBV3-1
CASSFGQGVEKLFF
>TRBJ2-4|TRBV7-2
CASSLVPPTAKNIQYF
>TRBJ2-7|TRBV11-2
CASSLEPGRDEQYF
>TRBJ2-1|TRBV7-2
CASSPRQAPYNEQFF
>TRBJ1-5|TRBV18
CASSLYSGTLSNQPQHF
>TRBJ1-6|TRBV12-3/TRBV12-4
CASSKGTGRVSSPLHF
>TRBJ1-4|TRBV7-2
CASSPQGEKLFF
>TRBJ2-1|TRBV7-3
CASSPTSGRGNEQFF
>TRBJ1-1|TRBV9
CASSGTAVNTEAFF
>TRBJ2-5|TRBV12-3/TRBV12-4
CARRAQGGRETQYF
>TRBJ2-3|TRBV29-1
CSATSGADTQYF
>TRBJ2-3|TRBV6-2/TRBV6-3
CASRPSGAGTDTQYF
>TRBJ2-1|TRBV7-2
CASSLTGTSGNNEQFF
>TRBJ2-7|TRBV12-3/TRBV12-4
CASSLGIGTPYEQYF
>TRBJ2-3|TRBV27
CASSTPGQGADTQYF
>TRBJ2-1|TRBV19
CASSIRTGNEQFF
>TRBJ2-3|TRBV5-1
CASSPEGGRSTDTQYF
>TRBJ2-4|TRBV7-2
CASSPGTVNIQYF
>TRBJ2-5|TRBV9
CASSAHFQETQYF
>TRBJ1-5|TRBV29-1
CSTPEGINQPQHF
>TRBJ2-2|TRBV11-1
CASSFSGRGLAGRSGELFF
>TRBJ2-6|TRBV20-1
CSARTNGHVLTF
>TRBJ2-3|TRBV24-1
CATSVEGTDTQYF
>TRBJ2-5|TRBV12-3/TRBV12-4
CASRDGTVQETQYF